This record looks at one T cell receptor beta chain sequence and its context. Antigen specificity is unknown. Germline CDR1 SGHNT, CDR2 YENEEA. The CDR3 consists of 15 residues. Trimming removed 0 bases from V and 2 bases from J; junction bases left unmatched: 2. The PCR used 60 Vbeta and 13 Jbeta primers. Method: immunoSEQ multiplex PCR; TCRdb's copy keeps in-frame clones and lacks some. The sample holds about 120,000 clones, roughly 8.6% seen once. This record comes from a study of cytomegalovirus exposure and HLA in healthy donors. General observations from the study: Reported findings show TCR beta sequences accurately forecast HLA-A and HLA-B alleles in most subjects. An analysis that was carried out later associated some 17,000 TCR beta sequences with HLA alleles at 0.05 false discovery rate. The dataset shows that most TCR sequences were rare, while some public TCRs occurred in many donors. What was likely a sequencing artifact was a cluster of highly shared sequence variants.

The sequence derives from a woman aged 35 to 49 in good health and CMV-seropositive. Sequencing was performed on PBMCs. The chain is built from TRBV11-3 and TRBJ2-7; TRBD1 aligns across 9 bases. CDR3 nucleotide sequence: TGTGCCAGCAGCTTAGAAGGGACAGGGACCTACGAGCAGTACTTC. Its translation: CASSLEGTGTYEQYF.